These 13 T cell receptor beta chains were all obtained from the same sample, sequenced in a study of shared T cell receptors in the human thymus. Sequenced by immunoSEQ multiplex PCR; TCRdb stores in-frame clones only, minus some. This sample has hundreds of thousands of clones, with roughly 90% found just once. These data are also associated with another study on human thymus T cells.

The sequenced material came from thymocytes. These receptors all come from a boy in the first two years of life with a congenital heart defect.

The chain links TRBV27 to TRBJ1-2; D might be TRBD1 (5 bases). There are 15 residues in the CDR3. In germline, CDR1 is MNHEY, CDR2 SMNVEV (reference sequence). V was pared by 7 bases and J by 5 bases, with 20 bases between. This CDR3 is CASKSQGPPNYGYTF. The DNA for the CDR3 is TGTGCCAGCAAATCGCAGGGCCCCCCAAATTATGGCTACACCTTC.

The rearrangement joins TRBV7-9 to TRBJ2-7, with 8 bases lining up with TRBD1. CDR3 length: 13 residues. V lost 11 bases and J lost 3; bases outside the gene matches: 9. Germline assignment: CDR1 SEHNR and CDR2 FQNEAQ (reference sequence). As DNA, the CDR3 is TGTGCCGGATCCCTGGACAGGGACTACGAGCAGTACTTC. Encoded protein: CAGSLDRDYEQYF.

The rearrangement joins TRBV27 to TRBJ2-3, with TRBD1 identical over 8 bases. This CDR3 comprises 15 residues. CDR1 is MNHEY, CDR2 SMNVEV, per germline (reference sequence). The junction had 2 bases not matched to a gene; V was cut back by 3 bases and J by 0 bases. In DNA, the CDR3 is TGTGCCAGCAGTTTGGGACAGGCTAGCACAGATACGCAGTATTTT. Protein sequence: CASSLGQASTDTQYF.

The chain joins TRBV4-1 to TRBJ2-7, with 7 bases identical to TRBD2. Germline values: CDR1 MGHRA, CDR2 YSYEKL. There are 18 residues in the CDR3. Trimming at V came to 0 bases and at J to 1 base, leaving 12 bases not matched to a gene. CDR3 nucleotide sequence: TGCGCCAGCAGCCAAGAAATAAGGTGGGGGGGAGGGTCCTACGAGCAGTACTTC. Translated: CASSQEIRWGGGSYEQYF.

This clone is a singleton in its sample. This chain links TRBV6-1 with TRBJ2-7; D is possibly TRBD1 (5 bases). This CDR3 region has 12 residues. Trimming removed 7 bases at V and 2 bases at J, with 9 bases between. Per germline, CDR1 MNHNS and CDR2 SASEGT. The CDR3 reads CASTPTAYEQYF. CDR3 coding DNA: TGTGCCAGCACCCCGACAGCCTACGAGCAGTACTTC.

The chain has TRBV29-1 and TRBJ2-1; TRBD1 might be the D (5 bases). V was pared by 1 base and J by 9 bases, with 25 bases between. The germline gives CDR1 SQVTM, CDR2 ANQGSEA. The CDR3 is made up of 17 amino acids. As DNA, the CDR3 is TGCAGCGTTGAAGTCCCGTTTCAGGGCCCCTTGGCTAGTGAGCAGTTCTTC. It codes for CSVEVPFQGPLASEQFF.

V usage is TRBV14 and J usage is TRBJ1-5, with no clear D. The CDR3 loop spans 13 amino acids. Germline V gene sequence: CDR1 SGHDN, CDR2 FVKESK. With 4 bases removed from V and 9 bases from J, the gap between germline ends came to 13 bases. The CDR3 DNA reads TGTGCCAGCAGCCTGACCAGAGGGTGGCCCCAGCATTTT. Protein sequence: CASSLTRGWPQHF.

V and J are TRBV21-1 and TRBJ2-7; the table names TRBD2, a call not compared with the DNA. TRBV21-1 is termed a pseudogene. The CDR3 runs 14 residues. The CDR3 DNA is TGTGCCAGCACCCTCCGGGACTCCCTCTACGAGCAGTACTTC. It specifies CASTLRDSLYEQYF.

The chain uses TRBV5-1 and TRBJ2-1; 14 positions agree with TRBD2. Unmatched junction bases numbered 9, after V lost 3 bases and J lost 10 bases. CDR1 SGHRS and CDR2 YFSETQ come from the germline V gene. The CDR3 extends over 16 amino acids. The CDR3: CASSSTIGLAGGEQFF. In DNA form, the CDR3 reads TGCGCCAGCAGCTCGACTATAGGACTAGCGGGAGGCGAGCAGTTCTTC.

The J gene is TRBJ1-5, the V gene TRBV28; D is perhaps TRBD1 (5 bases). The CDR3 contains 17 residues. The germline V gene has CDR1 MDHEN and CDR2 SYDVKM. Trimming removed 3 bases at V and 0 bases at J, with 15 bases between. CDR3 loop: CASSFSQDTYSNQPQHF. The DNA of the CDR3 is TGTGCCAGCAGTTTCTCCCAGGACACGTATAGCAATCAGCCCCAGCATTTT.

This rearrangement joins TRBV5-8 to TRBJ2-1, with a weak D call TRBD2 (6 bases). The V and J ends lost 2 bases and 7 bases respectively, with 13 bases between them. Germline assignment: CDR1 SGHTS and CDR2 YDEGEE. The CDR3 is 14 residues long. CDR3 sequence (DNA): TGTGCCAGCAGCTTACCGACTAGTACGAATGAGCAGTTCTTC. It codes for CASSLPTSTNEQFF.

This clone showed up just once. The V call is TRBV27, the J call TRBJ2-7, with 7 positions matching TRBD1. Germline V gives CDR1 MNHEY, CDR2 SMNVEV (reference sequence). The length of the CDR3 is 16 residues. V trimming: 0 bases; J trimming: 2 bases; junction bases outside the gene matches: 7. In nucleotides, the CDR3 is TGTGCCAGCAGTTTATCGCTCCGGGACAGTCCCTACGAGCAGTACTTC. This codes for CASSLSLRDSPYEQYF.

The chain is built from TRBV2 and TRBJ1-1; D is possibly TRBD1 (5 bases). V lost 6 bases and J 4 bases, leaving 18 bases between the germline ends. The germline gives CDR1 SNHLY, CDR2 FYNNEI. This CDR3 spans 15 amino acids. CDR3 protein: CASRTVDGLSTEAFF. CDR3 nucleotides: TGTGCCAGCAGGACAGTGGATGGGTTGTCCACTGAAGCTTTCTTT.